The present entry profiles one T cell receptor (beta chain) with its context. Its antigen is still unknown. CDR1 SEHNR and CDR2 FQNEAQ come from the germline V gene (reference sequence). Trimming shortened V by 7 bases and J by 2 bases, and 19 bases separated the two germline ends. The CDR3 covers 16 residues. This specimen belongs to a study of CD8 T cells in ankylosing spondylitis. Findings and limits, study-wide: Several of the motif variants were reported before in synovial fluid and blood from reactive arthritis. In ankylosing spondylitis blood, a motif of roughly eight highly homologous TCR beta variants appeared characteristic. CD8+ cells made up the disease-linked clones, which were relatively rare in peripheral blood.

One entry per CDR3 protein results from TCRdb running MiXCR on the 5' RACE reads. The sample lists hundreds of thousands of distinct CDR3 sequences; 25% to 30% were seen once. The sequence derives from a male donor with ankylosing spondylitis. V and J are TRBV7-9 and TRBJ2-3; D may be TRBD2 (5 bases). The material sequenced was blood, either unsorted or a sorted T cell fraction (not recorded which). CDR3 DNA: TGTGCCAGCACCACCCCGGGGTCCGGATCCACAGATACGCAGTATTTT. Protein: CASTTPGSGSTDTQYF.